Following are 25 T cell receptor beta chains from one sample sequenced in a study of CD8 T cells in Susac syndrome. An input of about 0.5 to 1 ug of RNA was subjected to reverse transcription using random hexamers. TCRdb redid the calling of the immunoSEQ multiplex PCR reads with MiXCR, one entry per CDR3 protein. The sample has more than 250,000 distinct CDR3 sequences, about 90% seen once. The sequenced material came from CD4+ T cells from PBMCs. All receptors derive from a human donor with multiple sclerosis.

The chain combines TRBV5-1 with TRBJ2-7; 9 bases line up with TRBD2. The CDR3 length is 15 residues. Germline V gene sequence: CDR1 SGHRS, CDR2 YFSETQ. V lost 2 bases, J lost 2 bases, and 5 bases stayed unmatched. The CDR3 DNA reads TGCGCCAGCAGCTTCTCTAGCGGGACCGCCTACGAGCAGTACTTC. Translation gives CASSFSSGTAYEQYF.

The chain has TRBV2 and TRBJ2-1, with 12 bases that match TRBD2. CDR1 and CDR2 from the germline V gene are SNHLY and FYNNEI. Losses at the gene ends were 6 bases for V and 7 bases for J; bases not matched to a gene: 7. This CDR3 is built from 15 residues. CDR3 protein: CASSRLAGARNEQFF. The CDR3 DNA is TGTGCCAGCAGCCGACTAGCGGGAGCCCGGAATGAGCAGTTCTTC. The full variable domain, completed using reference TRBV2 and TRBJ2-1, is EPEVTQTPSHQVTQMGQEVILRCVPISNHLYFYWYRQILGQKVEFLVSFYNNEISEKSEIFDDQFSVERPDGSNFTLKIRSTKLEDSAMYFCASSRLAGARNEQFFGPGTRLTVL.

This chain uses TRBV7-2 with TRBJ1-3; D perhaps matches TRBD1 (6 bases). CDR3 size: 14 residues. V was pared by 2 bases and J by 8 bases, with 13 bases between. CDR1 is SGHTA and CDR2 is FQGNSA in the germline V gene. As DNA, the CDR3 is TGTGCCAGCAGCTTACCGTTCAGGGGAGACACCATATATTTT. Translating it yields CASSLPFRGDTIYF.

The chain carries TRBV4-1 and TRBJ2-1; a weak D match, TRBD2 (5 bases). CDR1 and CDR2 from the germline V gene are MGHRA and YSYEKL. The CDR3 runs 16 residues. The V gene lost 4 bases and the J gene lost 15 bases, with 28 bases spanning the gap. DNA of the CDR3: TGCGCCAGCAGCCTGAGCCCCGGGAACGTTGGGTCGTCGTCGTTCTTC. Protein sequence: CASSLSPGNVGSSSFF.

This chain connects TRBV2 to TRBJ1-3; D unresolved. The V and J ends lost 1 base and 0 bases respectively, with 7 bases between them. Germline values: CDR1 SNHLY, CDR2 FYNNEI. CDR3 length: 15 amino acids. The CDR3 loop is CASSEGVISGNTIYF. The CDR3 nucleotides are TGTGCCAGCAGTGAAGGGGTCATCTCTGGAAACACCATATATTTT. The variable domain in full, with the rest retrieved from reference TRBV2 and TRBJ1-3, is EPEVTQTPSHQVTQMGQEVILRCVPISNHLYFYWYRQILGQKVEFLVSFYNNEISEKSEIFDDQFSVERPDGSNFTLKIRSTKLEDSAMYFCASSEGVISGNTIYFGEGSWLTVV.

This chain uses TRBV6-2 or TRBV6-3 with TRBJ2-1, with 9 bases fitting TRBD2. CDR3 size: 14 residues. V lost 8 bases to trimming and J lost 7 bases; unmatched junction nucleotides: 9. Germline CDR1 MNHEY, CDR2 SVGEGT. CDR3 residues: CASEAGGPSNEQFF. Here the CDR3 DNA reads TGTGCCAGCGAGGCGGGGGGGCCGTCGAATGAGCAGTTCTTC.

This clonotype was counted only a few times. The rearrangement links TRBV4-2 to TRBJ1-1; D not certain. This CDR3 contains 14 residues. Germline V gene data show CDR1 as LGHNA and CDR2 as YNFKEQ. V lost 0 bases and J 3 bases, leaving 8 bases between the germline ends. The CDR3 nucleotides are TGTGCCAGCAGCCAAGACAGGAGGGACACTGAAGCTTTCTTT. The encoded protein is CASSQDRRDTEAFF.

The chain employs TRBV29-1 and TRBJ2-1; 11 nucleotides align to TRBD2. The V gene end was trimmed by 5 bases and the J gene end by 9 bases; junction bases not matched to a gene: 6. The CDR3 runs 13 residues. The V gene's germline CDR1 is SQVTM and CDR2 ANQGSEA. The CDR3 spells CSVTSGSGGEQFF. CDR3 nucleotides: TGCAGCGTTACTAGCGGGAGTGGAGGTGAGCAGTTCTTC.

CDR3 DNA: TGTGCCAGCAGCTTGAGCGAGCTGCAAGAGACCCAGTACTTC. Translating gives CASSLSELQETQYF. The V call is TRBV7-2, the J call TRBJ2-5; D ambiguous. CDR1 SGHTA and CDR2 FQGNSA come from the germline V gene. Trimming removed 3 bases from V and 2 bases from J, with 10 bases in between. The CDR3 is made up of 14 amino acids.

The chain combines TRBV20-1 with TRBJ2-1; D is possibly TRBD2 (6 bases). CDR1 and CDR2 (germline): DFQATT, SNEGSKA (reference sequence). V was trimmed by 5 bases and J by 5 bases, leaving 16 bases between them. This CDR3 is built from 14 residues. The CDR3 DNA reads as TGCAGTGCTCCGGCGGCCCCGGGGGACAATGAGCAGTTCTTC. Translating it yields CSAPAAPGDNEQFF.

The CDR3: CASSSGTAFGEQYF. The CDR3 nucleotides are TGTGCCAGCTCTTCCGGGACAGCTTTTGGCGAGCAGTACTTC. The gene calls are TRBV27 and TRBJ2-7; 7 positions agree with TRBD1. Trimming removed 8 bases from V and 6 bases from J; junction bases left unmatched: 13. The CDR3 loop spans 14 amino acids. Germline V gene data show CDR1 as MNHEY and CDR2 as SMNVEV (reference sequence).

The rearrangement uses TRBV4-1 and TRBJ2-4; D is unresolved. The CDR3 runs 14 residues. Germline V gene data show CDR1 as MGHRA and CDR2 as YSYEKL. Between the trimmed V and J ends, which lost 4 bases and 0 bases, there was a span of 7 bases. The CDR3 reads CASSLPGAKNIQYF. The CDR3 coding sequence is TGCGCCAGCAGCCTACCGGGAGCCAAAAACATTCAGTACTTC.

The chain uses TRBV30 and TRBJ2-3; D gene unclear. V lost 2 bases, J lost 6 bases, and 9 bases lay in between. The V gene's germline CDR1 is GTSNPN and CDR2 SVGIG (reference sequence). This CDR3 spans 12 amino acids. The DNA for the CDR3 is TGTGCCTGGAGTTCTGGGATTGATACGCAGTATTTT. Its protein product is CAWSSGIDTQYF. Using reference TRBV30 and TRBJ2-3 for the parts outside the CDR3, the full variable domain is SQTIHQWPATLVQPVGSPLSLECTVEGTSNPNLYWYRQAAGRGLQLLFYSVGIGQISSEVPQNLSASRPQDRQFILSSKKLLLSDSGFYLCAWSSGIDTQYFGPGTRLTVL.

The chain couples TRBV20-1 to TRBJ1-5; weak D call: TRBD1 (5 bases). Trimming removed 3 bases from V and 2 bases from J, with 17 bases in between. This CDR3 has 16 residues. In germline, CDR1 is DFQATT, CDR2 SNEGSKA (reference sequence). CDR3 protein: CSASLVRGGGNQPQHF. In DNA form, the CDR3 reads TGCAGTGCTAGCCTGGTCCGGGGAGGGGGCAATCAGCCCCAGCATTTT.

This chain connects TRBV6-2 or TRBV6-3 to TRBJ1-1; tentatively, D is TRBD1 (6 bases). V lost 7 bases, J lost 1 base, and 13 bases lay in between. Germline V gene sequence: CDR1 MNHEY, CDR2 SVGEGT. There are 14 residues in the CDR3. The CDR3 DNA reads TGTGCCAGCACCCCAGGGGCCGGGAACACTGAAGCTTTCTTT. Protein product: CASTPGAGNTEAFF.

This clonotype was seen only once. V and J are TRBV5-4 and TRBJ1-5; 7 bases agree with TRBD1. CDR3 length: 16 amino acids. The V and J ends lost 4 bases and 7 bases, in that order; junction bases with no gene match: 14. Germline V gene data show CDR1 as SGHNT and CDR2 as YYREEE (reference sequence). The CDR3 sequence is CASSLKGGTTDQPQHF. For the CDR3, the DNA is TGTGCCAGCAGCCTGAAAGGGGGCACGACGGACCAGCCCCAGCATTTT.

This chain links TRBV14 with TRBJ2-3; no definite D call. This CDR3 is 15 amino acids long. V gave up 4 bases and J gave up 4 bases, with 15 bases separating them. Germline-derived CDR1 and CDR2 are SGHDN and FVKESK. The CDR3, as DNA: TGTGCCAGCAGCCGACGGGTCTACCCAGCAGATACGCAGTATTTT. As protein: CASSRRVYPADTQYF.

This chain uses TRBV6-5 with TRBJ1-5, with TRBD1 matching 8 bases. The CDR3 covers 14 residues. Germline CDR1 is MNHEY and CDR2 is SVGAGI. Unmatched junction bases numbered 4, after V lost 2 bases and J lost 7 bases. CDR3 nucleotide sequence: TGTGCCAGCAGTTACGGACAGGGTTGGCAGCCCCAGCATTTT. Protein product: CASSYGQGWQPQHF.

The V call is TRBV18, the J call TRBJ2-5, with 9 nucleotides matching TRBD1. The CDR3 covers 15 residues. Germline CDR1 is KGHSH and CDR2 is LQKENI. V lost 3 bases and J lost 9; bases outside the gene matches: 11. Written as DNA, the CDR3 is TGTGCCAGCTCACCTCAGAGGACAGGGGAGAGTGCCCAGTACTTC. It is translated as CASSPQRTGESAQYF.

The V gene is TRBV5-4, the J gene TRBJ1-1; TRBD1 is a possible D gene (5 bases). CDR3 size: 14 residues. V dropped 4 bases and J dropped 2 bases, with 12 bases sitting between them. CDR1 and CDR2 from the germline V gene are SGHNT and YYREEE (reference sequence). The DNA of the CDR3 is TGTGCCAGCAGCCTATTAGACAGAAACACTGAAGCTTTCTTT. This codes for CASSLLDRNTEAFF.

The rearrangement links TRBV7-2 to TRBJ2-5, with D perhaps TRBD1 or TRBD2 (6 bases each). Trimming pared 3 bases from V and 2 bases from J, leaving 16 bases between. Looked up from germline, CDR1 is SGHTA and CDR2 is FQGNSA. The CDR3 totals 16 residues. DNA of the CDR3: TGTGCCAGCAGCTTCAGCGGAGGGACACCTCAAGAGACCCAGTACTTC. Amino acids: CASSFSGGTPQETQYF.

The J gene is TRBJ1-5, the V gene TRBV19; D remains unclear. The CDR3 consists of 13 residues. V was cut by 3 bases and J by 4 bases, with 7 bases left in between. The germline CDR1 and CDR2 sequences are LNHDA and SQIVND (reference sequence). In DNA, the CDR3 is TGTGCCAGTAGTATGCAAGGTAATCAGCCCCAGCATTTT. Translation: CASSMQGNQPQHF.

The chain carries TRBV11-3 and TRBJ2-5; 15 bases map to TRBD2. Germline CDR1 is SGHNT and CDR2 is YENEEA. This CDR3 spans 17 amino acids. V lost 5 bases, J lost 1 base, and 5 bases stayed unmatched. CDR3 bases: TGTGCCAGCAGCCCCGGGACTAGCGGGGGGAGCCAAGAGACCCAGTACTTC. It specifies CASSPGTSGGSQETQYF.

J is TRBJ2-7 and V is TRBV6-2 or TRBV6-3; weak D call: TRBD1 (5 bases). The CDR3 contains 15 residues. V was trimmed by 6 bases and J by 4 bases, leaving 19 bases between them. The germline V gene has CDR1 MNHEY and CDR2 SVGEGT. The CDR3 here is CASSPQGQARYEQYF. CDR3 nucleotides: TGTGCCAGCAGCCCCCAAGGACAAGCCCGTTACGAGCAGTACTTC.

This clonotype was counted a single time. This rearrangement joins TRBV7-6 to TRBJ2-5, with D unclear. The CDR3 runs 15 residues. Deletions cut 0 bases from V and 7 bases from J, with 15 bases between. Germline loops: CDR1 SGHVS, CDR2 FNYEAQ. The CDR3 is CASSLAADERGTQYF. As DNA, the CDR3 is TGTGCCAGCAGCTTAGCCGCGGACGAAAGAGGGACCCAGTACTTC.